This T cell receptor (beta chain) was captured by sequencing in a study of tissue T cells after allogeneic stem cell transplantation. Time point: mouse harvest day 14 after allogeneic transplant. The graft held 10^6 splenic CD5+ T cells and 10^7 T-cell-depleted bone marrow cells. Details on this clone: Gene names are mouse gene names.

Repertoires were generated with immunoSEQ multiplex PCR, while TCRdb's copy carries only in-frame clones and drops some. The sample shows fewer than 5,500 clones, around 43% of them seen only once. Sequencing input: lymph node tissue. This sequence was found in a female BALB/c mouse given C57BL/6 T cells with graft-versus-host disease after an allogeneic hematopoietic cell transplant.

Incomplete CDR3 DNA: TGTGCCAGCTCTCCCGGGGGTAACCAAGACACCCAGTAC. Translation: CASSPGGNQDTQY. The whole CDR3 region reads CASSPGGNQDTQYF. The chain carries TRBV12-1 and TRBJ2-5, with D possibly being TRBD1 or TRBD2 (5 bases each). The read ends 1 residue early relative to the CDR3; the germline J gene fills the gap. The CDR3 extends over 14 amino acids. V shed 2 bases and J shed 0 bases, with 8 bases lying between them. Germline V gene sequence: CDR1 SGHSN, CDR2 HYEKVE.